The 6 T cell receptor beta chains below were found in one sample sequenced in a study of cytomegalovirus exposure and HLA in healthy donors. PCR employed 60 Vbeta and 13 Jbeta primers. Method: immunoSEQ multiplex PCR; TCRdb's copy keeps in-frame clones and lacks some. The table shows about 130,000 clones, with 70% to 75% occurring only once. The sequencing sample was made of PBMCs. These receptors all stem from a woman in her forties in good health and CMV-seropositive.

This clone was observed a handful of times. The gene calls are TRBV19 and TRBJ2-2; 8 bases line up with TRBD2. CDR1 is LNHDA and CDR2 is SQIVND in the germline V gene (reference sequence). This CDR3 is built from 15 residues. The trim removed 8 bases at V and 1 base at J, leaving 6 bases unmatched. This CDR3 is CASWSSGGNTGELFF. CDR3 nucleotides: TGTGCCAGTTGGTCCAGCGGGGGGAACACCGGGGAGCTGTTTTTT.

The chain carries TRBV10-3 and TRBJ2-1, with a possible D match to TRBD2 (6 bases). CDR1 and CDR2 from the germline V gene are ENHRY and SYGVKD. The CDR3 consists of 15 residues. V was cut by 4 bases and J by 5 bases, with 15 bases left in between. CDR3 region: CAISVAGFPNNEQFF. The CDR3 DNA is TGTGCCATCAGTGTTGCGGGGTTTCCTAACAATGAGCAGTTCTTC.

The CDR3 coding sequence is TGTGCCAGCAGCTTGGGCGGTCTTTCAGCAGATACGCAGTATTTT. This encodes CASSLGGLSADTQYF. This chain connects TRBV5-4 to TRBJ2-3; unclear D gene. V dropped 0 bases and J dropped 4 bases, with 12 bases sitting between them. Germline CDR1 and CDR2: SGHNT and YYREEE (reference sequence). CDR3 length: 15 residues.

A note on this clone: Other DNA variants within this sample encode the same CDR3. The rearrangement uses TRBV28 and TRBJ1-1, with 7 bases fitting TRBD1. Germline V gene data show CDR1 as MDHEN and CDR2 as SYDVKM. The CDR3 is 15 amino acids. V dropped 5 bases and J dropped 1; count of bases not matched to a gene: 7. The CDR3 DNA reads TGTGCCAGCAGTGCCCGAGGGGGCGGGAACACTGAAGCTTTCTTT. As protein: CASSARGGGNTEAFF.

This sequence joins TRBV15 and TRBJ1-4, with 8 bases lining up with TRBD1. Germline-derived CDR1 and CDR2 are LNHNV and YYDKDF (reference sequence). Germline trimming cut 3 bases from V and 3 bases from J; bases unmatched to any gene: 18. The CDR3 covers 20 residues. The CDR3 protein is CATSRAGQLRQGNPNEKLFF. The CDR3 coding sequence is TGTGCCACCAGCAGGGCCGGACAACTACGACAGGGGAATCCTAATGAAAAACTGTTTTTT. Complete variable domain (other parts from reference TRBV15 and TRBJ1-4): DAMVIQNPRYQVTQFGKPVTLSCSQTLNHNVMYWYQQKSSQAPKLLFHYYDKDFNNEADTPDNFQSRRPNTSFCFLDIRSPGLGDTAMYLCATSRAGQLRQGNPNEKLFFGSGTQLSVL.

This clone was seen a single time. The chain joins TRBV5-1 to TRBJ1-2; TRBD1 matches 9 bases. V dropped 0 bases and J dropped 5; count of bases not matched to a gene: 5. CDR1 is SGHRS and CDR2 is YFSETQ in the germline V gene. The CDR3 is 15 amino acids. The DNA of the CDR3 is TGCGCCAGCAGCTTGGCCCTCGGGACAGGGTATGGCTACACCTTC. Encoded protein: CASSLALGTGYGYTF.